This entry describes one T cell receptor (beta chain). Germline V gene lookup returns CDR1 SNHLY and CDR2 FYNNEI. The CDR3 has 13 amino acids. Unmatched junction bases numbered 6, after V lost 2 bases and J lost 12 bases. TCRdb's copy holds only in-frame clones and misses some; the assay was immunoSEQ multiplex PCR. The table shows about 190,000 clones, with about 80% occurring only once. This sample was included in a study of blood T cell repertoires in COVID-19. Study-level information: T cells, B-cell-depleted T cells, or PBMCs provided the cDNA or gDNA that served as material.

The chain combines TRBV2 with TRBJ2-1; TRBD1 matches 8 bases. Sequences were obtained from peripheral blood. The clonotype originates from a woman in her 70s with acute or convalescent COVID-19. The CDR3 is CASSEYDRGRQFF. Written as DNA, the CDR3 is TGTGCCAGCAGTGAATACGACAGGGGCCGGCAGTTCTTC.